This T cell receptor beta chain was recovered during a study of vaccination and CD4 T cells after COVID-19. J was trimmed by 2 bases and V by 4 bases; bases with no gene match: 5. The CDR3 is made up of 14 amino acids. Germline values: CDR1 SQVTM, CDR2 ANQGSEA. Remarks on this clonotype: Its antigen remains unidentified.

Time point indicated: late sampling 161 to 241 days after vaccination in a few convalescent patients. The treatment is: roughly 10-day PBMC culture with coronavirus spike peptide pools or control peptides (ViraFEST assay). Using peptide pools, antigen-specific T cells were expanded in ViraFEST before TCRs were sequenced. The Oncomine TCR Beta short-read assay was what sequenced the DNA obtained from cultured CD4+ T cells. TCRdb re-called the PCR reads with MiXCR, one entry per CDR3 protein. The sample lists around 25,000 distinct CDR3 sequences; 28% were seen once. The gene calls are TRBV29-1 and TRBJ1-3; TRBD1 matches at 7 bases. The origin of this receptor is a human donor who had recovered from COVID-19. The sample was CD4+ T cells from blood, cultured in vitro, taken about 7 months after SARS-CoV-2 vaccination. CDR3: CSVGTQGTGNTIYF. CDR3 bases: TGCAGCGTTGGAACACAGGGGACTGGAAACACCATATATTTT. Full variable domain (outside the CDR3, taken from reference TRBV29-1 and TRBJ1-3): SAVISQKPSRDICQRGTSLTIQCQVDSQVTMMFWYRQQPGQSLTLIATANQGSEATYESGFVIDKFPISRPNLTFSTLTVSNMSPEDSSIYLCSVGTQGTGNTIYFGEGSWLTVV.